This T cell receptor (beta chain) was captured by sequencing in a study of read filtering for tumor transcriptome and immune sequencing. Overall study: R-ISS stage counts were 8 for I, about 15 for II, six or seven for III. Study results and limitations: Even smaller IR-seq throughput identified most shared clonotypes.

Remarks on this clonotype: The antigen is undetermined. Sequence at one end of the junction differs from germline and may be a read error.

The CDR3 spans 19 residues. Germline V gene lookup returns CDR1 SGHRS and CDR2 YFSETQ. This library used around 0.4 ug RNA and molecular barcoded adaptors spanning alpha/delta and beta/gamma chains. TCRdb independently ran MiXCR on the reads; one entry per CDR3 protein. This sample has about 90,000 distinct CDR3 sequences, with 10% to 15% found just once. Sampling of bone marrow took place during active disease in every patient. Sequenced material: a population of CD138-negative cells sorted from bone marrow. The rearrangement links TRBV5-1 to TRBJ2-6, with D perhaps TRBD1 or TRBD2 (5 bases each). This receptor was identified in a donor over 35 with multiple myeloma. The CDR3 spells CACSPGWGGGAPWANVLTF. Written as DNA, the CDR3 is TGCGCCTGCAGCCCCGGCTGGGGTGGGGGAGCACCCTGGGCCAACGTCCTGACTTTC.